What follows are 5 T cell receptor beta chains derived from one specimen sequenced in a study of cytotoxic CD8 clonotypes in ibrutinib-treated CLL. Clones were read by immunoSEQ multiplex PCR, and TCRdb kept only the in-frame ones, dropping some. The sample includes a few hundred thousand clones, 67% of them seen just once. This sample comprised PBMCs, obtained after 36 months of ibrutinib treatment. The receptors here all came from a human donor with chronic lymphocytic leukemia.

This chain connects TRBV29-1 to TRBJ2-1, with 7 bases identical to TRBD1. From germline, CDR1 is SQVTM and CDR2 ANQGSEA. The CDR3 runs 14 residues. V was pared by 6 bases and J by 7 bases, with 12 bases of the junction left unmatched. The chain's CDR3 is CSVRDRGPGNEQFF. The DNA for the CDR3 is TGCAGCGTAAGGGACAGAGGTCCGGGGAATGAGCAGTTCTTC.

The gene calls are TRBV5-6 and TRBJ1-2; D may be TRBD1 (5 bases). The CDR3 runs to 17 residues. Germline V gene sequence: CDR1 SGHDT, CDR2 YYEEEE. V gave up 7 bases and J gave up 4 bases, with 26 bases separating them. The DNA of the CDR3 is TGTGCCAGCGCATACCGGCTAGGGGTATCAGGTTCCTATGGCTACACCTTC. Translated: CASAYRLGVSGSYGYTF.

This clone was seen only a few times. The chain links TRBV5-1 to TRBJ1-4; 7 nucleotides match TRBD1. The germline V gene has CDR1 SGHRS and CDR2 YFSETQ. The CDR3 is 16 amino acids. With 4 bases clipped from V and 3 bases from J, the junction kept 9 bases outside the gene matches. Here the CDR3 reads CASSSPGTASNEKLFF. The CDR3 DNA sequence: TGCGCCAGCAGCAGCCCCGGGACAGCCTCTAATGAAAAACTGTTTTTT. Based on the CDR3 plus reference TRBV5-1 and TRBJ1-4, the full variable domain is KAGVTQTPRYLIKTRGQQVTLSCSPISGHRSVSWYQQTPGQGLQFLFEYFSETQRNKGNFPGRFSGRQFSNSRSEMNVSTLELGDSALYLCASSSPGTASNEKLFFGSGTQLSVL.

This chain connects TRBV6-5 to TRBJ2-4, with D perhaps matching TRBD1 (5 bases). The CDR3 is 13 residues long. Trimming removed 8 bases from V and 5 bases from J, with 13 bases in between. CDR1 is MNHEY, CDR2 SVGAGI, per germline. The CDR3 protein is CASRSLRENIQYF. CDR3 nucleotides: TGTGCCAGCCGGAGCCTCAGGGAAAACATTCAGTACTTC.

This clone appeared a few times. The chain links TRBV18 to TRBJ1-2; 7 bases map to TRBD1. The CDR3 has 14 amino acids. Germline V gives CDR1 KGHSH, CDR2 LQKENI. With 6 bases clipped from V and 6 bases from J, the junction kept 10 bases outside the gene matches. The CDR3 DNA sequence: TGTGCCAGCTCCCCGCTCACAGGGGTCGATGGCTACACCTTC. It translates to CASSPLTGVDGYTF.